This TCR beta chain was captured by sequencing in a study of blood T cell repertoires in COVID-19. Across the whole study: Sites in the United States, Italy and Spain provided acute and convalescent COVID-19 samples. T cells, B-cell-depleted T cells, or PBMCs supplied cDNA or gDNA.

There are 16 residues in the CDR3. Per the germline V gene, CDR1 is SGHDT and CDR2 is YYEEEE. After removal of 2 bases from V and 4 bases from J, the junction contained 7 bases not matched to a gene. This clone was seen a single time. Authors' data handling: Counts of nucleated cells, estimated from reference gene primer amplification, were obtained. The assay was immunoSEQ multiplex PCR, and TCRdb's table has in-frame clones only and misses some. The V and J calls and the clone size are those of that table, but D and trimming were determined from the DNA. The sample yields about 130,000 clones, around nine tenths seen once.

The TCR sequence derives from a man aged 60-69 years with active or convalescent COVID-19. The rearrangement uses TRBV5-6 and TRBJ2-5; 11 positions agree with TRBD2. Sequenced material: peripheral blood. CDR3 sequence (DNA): TGTGCCAGCAGCTTAAGGATAGGACTAGCGGGAGAGACCCAGTACTTC. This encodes CASSLRIGLAGETQYF.